The 32 T cell receptor beta chains below all came from one sample that was sequenced in a study of T cell responses to AZD1222 COVID-19 vaccine. Measured with immunoSEQ multiplex PCR; TCRdb has only the in-frame clones, and not every one. Among roughly 100,000 clones listed, over 80% were seen once. The sample consisted of peripheral blood, taken on day 0 of AZD1222 vaccination. The receptors derive from an adult in good health.

The chain couples TRBV5-1 to TRBJ1-1, with unresolved D. The CDR3 has 14 amino acids. Looked up from germline, CDR1 is SGHRS and CDR2 is YFSETQ. V dropped 6 bases and J dropped 5 bases, with 17 bases sitting between them. CDR3 amino acids: CASTSELGSTEAFF. CDR3 nucleotide sequence: TGCGCCAGCACCTCGGAGTTGGGTTCGACTGAAGCTTTCTTT. Complete variable domain (other parts from reference TRBV5-1 and TRBJ1-1): KAGVTQTPRYLIKTRGQQVTLSCSPISGHRSVSWYQQTPGQGLQFLFEYFSETQRNKGNFPGRFSGRQFSNSRSEMNVSTLELGDSALYLCASTSELGSTEAFFGQGTRLTVV.

V gene TRBV7-3 combines with J gene TRBJ2-7; 14 positions match TRBD2. V was pared by 2 bases and J by 4 bases, with 4 bases of the junction left unmatched. The CDR3 is 16 residues long. The V gene's germline CDR1 is SGHTA and CDR2 FQGTGA. CDR3 sequence reads: CASSLGLAGGIYEQYF. The CDR3 coding sequence is TGTGCCAGCAGCTTAGGACTAGCGGGGGGCATATACGAGCAGTACTTC.

A single count supports this clone. V and J are TRBV5-5 and TRBJ2-7; 7 nucleotides match TRBD1. In germline, CDR1 is SGHKS, CDR2 YYEKEE (reference sequence). V was pared by 5 bases and J by 2 bases, with 7 bases of the junction left unmatched. The CDR3 contains 14 residues. CDR3 loop: CASRTPGQTYEQYF. As DNA, the CDR3 is TGTGCCAGCAGAACACCGGGACAGACCTACGAGCAGTACTTC.

This clone has just a few counts. J is TRBJ2-5 and V is TRBV13; D unclear. V was pared by 2 bases and J by 4 bases, with 5 bases between. CDR3 length equals 12 residues. Germline CDR1 and CDR2: PRHDT and FYEKMQ (reference sequence). The CDR3 DNA is TGTGCCAGCAGCTTAATAGGAGAGACCCAGTACTTC. Translation gives CASSLIGETQYF.

The chain carries TRBV24-1 and TRBJ2-3; 9 nucleotides line up with TRBD1. Germline V gene data show CDR1 as KGHDR and CDR2 as SFDVKD. CDR3 length: 18 residues. The V gene end was trimmed by 1 base and the J gene end by 4 bases; junction bases not matched to a gene: 11. This chain's CDR3 is CATSDFKGQGRAADTQYF. The CDR3, as DNA: TGTGCCACCAGTGATTTTAAAGGACAGGGGCGGGCCGCAGATACGCAGTATTTT.

The V call is TRBV11-2, the J call TRBJ1-6, with a tentative D call TRBD1 (5 bases). There are 14 residues in the CDR3. Trimming shortened V by 6 bases and J by 9 bases, and 15 bases separated the two germline ends. In germline, CDR1 is SGHAT, CDR2 FQNNGV. CDR3 region: CASRNIGGGSPLHF. In DNA form, the CDR3 reads TGTGCCAGCAGGAACATTGGGGGGGGTTCACCCCTCCACTTT.

This chain joins TRBV11-2 and TRBJ1-2; 9 nucleotides align to TRBD1. Germline V gene lookup returns CDR1 SGHAT and CDR2 FQNNGV. This CDR3 is 15 amino acids long. Losses at the gene ends were 5 bases for V and 4 bases for J; bases not matched to a gene: 8. The CDR3 region is CASSETGTGIYGYTF. DNA of the CDR3: TGTGCCAGCAGCGAAACCGGGACAGGGATCTATGGCTACACCTTC.

The rearrangement uses TRBV7-2 and TRBJ2-6; the match to TRBD1 covers 7 bases. This CDR3 region has 16 residues. After removal of 5 bases from V and 0 bases from J, the junction contained 4 bases not matched to a gene. Germline values: CDR1 SGHTA, CDR2 FQGNSA. In DNA form, the CDR3 reads TGTGCCAGCAGCGGACAGGCCCTCTCTGGGGCCAACGTCCTGACTTTC. Translated: CASSGQALSGANVLTF.

The chain couples TRBV28 to TRBJ2-7, with TRBD2 matching over 7 bases. CDR1 and CDR2 (germline): MDHEN, SYDVKM. Trimming took 6 bases from V and 7 from J; bases not matched to a gene: 15. The CDR3 totals 15 residues. The DNA for the CDR3 is TGTGCCAGCAGAGGTGGCGGGGGTGCCCAAGGGGAGCAGTACTTC. Protein: CASRGGGGAQGEQYF.

The chain couples TRBV7-9 to TRBJ2-7; 12 nucleotides match TRBD1. Germline V gene sequence: CDR1 SEHNR, CDR2 FQNEAQ (reference sequence). There are 11 residues in the CDR3. CDR3 in DNA: TGTGCGGGACAGGGGGCCGGGGAGCAGTACTTC. Amino acids: CAGQGAGEQYF.

The chain combines TRBV28 with TRBJ1-1; 9 positions match TRBD1. The CDR3 consists of 17 residues. Per the germline V gene, CDR1 is MDHEN and CDR2 is SYDVKM. V gave up 4 bases and J gave up 4 bases; unmatched junction bases: 13. The chain's CDR3 is CASSSSRDREGRTEAFF. Written as DNA, the CDR3 is TGTGCCAGCAGTTCTTCCCGGGACAGGGAAGGCCGCACTGAAGCTTTCTTT.

The rearrangement joins TRBV6-2 or TRBV6-3 to TRBJ2-7; perhaps TRBD2 as D (5 bases). CDR1 MNHEY and CDR2 SVGEGT come from the germline V gene. This CDR3 has 14 residues. V lost 5 bases to trimming and J lost 6 bases, with 17 bases between them. The DNA for the CDR3 is TGTGCCAGCAGTGACACCGGCCTAGCCGGCGAGCAGTACTTC. Translated, it gives CASSDTGLAGEQYF.

V is TRBV2 and J is TRBJ2-7; no definite D call. Trimming shortened V by 6 bases and J by 0 bases, and 15 bases separated the two germline ends. The germline V gene encodes CDR1 SNHLY and CDR2 FYNNEI. The CDR3 is 15 residues long. CDR3 residues: CASRVFPIYSYEQYF. The CDR3 region has the DNA TGTGCCAGCAGAGTCTTCCCGATCTACTCCTACGAGCAGTACTTC.

The genes are TRBV3-1 (or the pseudogene TRBV3-2) and TRBJ2-1; D might be TRBD1 (6 bases). Per germline, CDR1 LGHDT and CDR2 YNNKEL (reference sequence). Trimming took off 0 bases at V and 7 bases at J, with 13 bases between the two ends. The CDR3 covers 15 residues. The CDR3 region has the DNA TGTGCCAGCAGCCAAGACGCCTATCAGGGGAATGAGCAGTTCTTC. Translation gives CASSQDAYQGNEQFF.

The V gene is TRBV7-6, the J gene TRBJ2-7; perhaps TRBD2 as D (6 bases). Germline V CDR1 and CDR2: SGHVS, FNYEAQ. The V end lost 1 base, the J end lost 2 bases, and 15 bases lay between the germline ends. The CDR3 loop spans 16 amino acids. CDR3: CASSLGIDTSPYEQYF. Written as DNA, the CDR3 is TGTGCCAGCAGCTTAGGTATCGACACTAGCCCCTACGAGCAGTACTTC.

In its sample, this clone is medium-sized (0.01 to 0.1%). V usage is TRBV2 and J usage is TRBJ1-5; D gene unclear. Trimming stripped 7 bases from V and 4 bases from J, with 11 bases between. The CDR3 extends over 13 amino acids. Per the germline V gene, CDR1 is SNHLY and CDR2 is FYNNEI. CDR3 amino acids: CASNSAANQPQHF. CDR3 nucleotide sequence: TGTGCCAGCAACTCAGCCGCGAATCAGCCCCAGCATTTT.

In its sample, this clone was seen once. Germline is not matched at one junction end, which may reflect a read error. V is TRBV28 and J is TRBJ1-1, with a tentative D call TRBD1 (6 bases). CDR1 is MDHEN, CDR2 SYDVKM, per germline. CDR3 length: 14 residues. The CDR3 region has the DNA TGTGCCAGCAGTCCGCCGGGGGCGAACCCTGAAGCTTTCTTT. Translation: CASSPPGANPEAFF.

The rearrangement links TRBV7-9 to TRBJ1-1, with TRBD1 as a possible D gene (6 bases). The CDR3 consists of 14 residues. CDR1 is SEHNR and CDR2 is FQNEAQ in the germline V gene (reference sequence). V gave up 5 bases and J gave up 5 bases, with 15 bases separating them. Here the CDR3 reads CASSIGQPPTEAFF. The CDR3 nucleotides read TGTGCCAGCAGCATCGGACAGCCCCCGACTGAAGCTTTCTTT.

This chain uses TRBV4-2 with TRBJ2-4; D not certain. The germline V gene has CDR1 LGHNA and CDR2 YNFKEQ. The CDR3 loop spans 13 amino acids. V lost 2 bases to trimming and J lost 6 bases, with 8 bases between them. The CDR3 region has the DNA TGTGCCAGCAGCCAACCGGGTGGAAACATTCAGTACTTC. Its protein is CASSQPGGNIQYF.

V usage is TRBV3-1 (or the pseudogene TRBV3-2) and J usage is TRBJ1-5; TRBD1 matches at 9 bases. V trimming: 3 bases; J trimming: 0 bases; junction bases outside the gene matches: 12. Germline CDR1 is LGHDT and CDR2 is YNNKEL (reference sequence). CDR3 length: 19 amino acids. The CDR3 bases are TGTGCCAGCAGCCACCGCTCCCCGGGACAGGGCTATAGCAATCAGCCCCAGCATTTT. Its protein product is CASSHRSPGQGYSNQPQHF.

The chain combines TRBV27 with TRBJ2-7; D might be TRBD2 (6 bases). From germline, CDR1 is MNHEY and CDR2 SMNVEV (reference sequence). V was clipped by 0 bases and J by 3 bases, with 15 bases between them. The CDR3 loop spans 16 amino acids. The CDR3 loop is CASSLSPWTTYYEQYF. The CDR3 DNA is TGTGCCAGCAGTTTATCTCCGTGGACTACATACTACGAGCAGTACTTC.

This clone showed up just a few times. This chain connects TRBV7-2 to TRBJ2-5, with unresolved D. Germline CDR1 and CDR2: SGHTA and FQGNSA. V was cut by 5 bases and J by 9 bases, with 16 bases left in between. The CDR3 is made up of 13 amino acids. The CDR3 DNA reads as TGTGCCAGCAGCCCTCTGGTGACCCGGGCCCAGTACTTC. Translated, it gives CASSPLVTRAQYF. Combining the CDR3 with reference TRBV7-2 and TRBJ2-5 gives the whole variable domain GAGVSQSPSNKVTEKGKDVELRCDPISGHTALYWYRQSLGQGLEFLIYFQGNSAPDKSGLPSDRFSAERTGGSVSTLTIQRTQQEDSAVYLCASSPLVTRAQYFGPGTRLLVL.

The chain combines TRBV18 with TRBJ1-5, with D hard to call. V lost 2 bases, J lost 7 bases, and 9 bases lay in between. Per the germline V gene, CDR1 is KGHSH and CDR2 is LQKENI. This CDR3 region has 13 residues. DNA of the CDR3: TGTGCCAGCTCACCAGGGGTCGAGCAGCCCCAGCATTTT. Residues: CASSPGVEQPQHF.

This chain uses TRBV4-2 with TRBJ1-2; 7 bases fit TRBD1. Germline CDR1 reads LGHNA; CDR2 reads YNFKEQ. The CDR3 is made up of 16 amino acids. V dropped 0 bases and J dropped 7; count of bases not matched to a gene: 11. CDR3 DNA sequence: TGTGCCAGCAGCCAAGAGGGACAGCCTATACTGGGTGGCTACACCTTC. Amino acid sequence: CASSQEGQPILGGYTF.

The CDR3 loop reads CSASQGKGANVLTF. Written as DNA, the CDR3 is TGCAGTGCTAGTCAGGGGAAAGGGGCCAACGTCCTGACTTTC. The rearrangement links TRBV20-1 to TRBJ2-6, with a possible D match to TRBD1 (6 bases). CDR3 length equals 14 residues. Trimming took 3 bases from V and 4 from J, leaving 10 bases between them. Germline V gene lookup returns CDR1 DFQATT and CDR2 SNEGSKA (reference sequence).

This clone was recorded only once. This chain joins TRBV5-4 and TRBJ1-3; D not resolved. The CDR3 spans 16 residues. Trimming removed 1 base at V and 1 base at J, with 12 bases between. Germline lookup yields CDR1 SGHNT and CDR2 YYREEE (reference sequence). The CDR3 nucleotides are TGTGCCAGCAGCTTGCCAGTGTGGCGGTCTGGAAACACCATATATTTT. Amino acid sequence: CASSLPVWRSGNTIYF.

The genes are TRBV5-4 and TRBJ1-6; D ambiguous. Trimming removed 5 bases at V and 2 bases at J, with 8 bases between. Germline-derived CDR1 and CDR2 are SGHNT and YYREEE (reference sequence). The CDR3 loop spans 14 amino acids. The DNA for the CDR3 is TGTGCCAGCAGTCTGAGCACCTATAATTCACCCCTCCACTTT. Translation: CASSLSTYNSPLHF.

The V call is TRBV2, the J call TRBJ1-5, with D hard to call. CDR1 SNHLY and CDR2 FYNNEI come from the germline V gene. V lost 5 bases, J lost 4 bases, and 12 bases lay in between. CDR3 length: 14 amino acids. This CDR3 reads CASSPAWANQPQHF. Written as DNA, the CDR3 is TGTGCCAGCAGTCCAGCATGGGCAAATCAGCCCCAGCATTTT. Full variable domain (remainder filled in from reference TRBV2 and TRBJ1-5): EPEVTQTPSHQVTQMGQEVILRCVPISNHLYFYWYRQILGQKVEFLVSFYNNEISEKSEIFDDQFSVERPDGSNFTLKIRSTKLEDSAMYFCASSPAWANQPQHFGDGTRLSIL.

J is TRBJ1-1 and V is TRBV6-5; no reliable D call. The CDR3 consists of 11 residues. The germline CDR1 and CDR2 sequences are MNHEY and SVGAGI. The ends were cut back, 6 bases at V and 7 bases at J, with 9 bases in the middle. The CDR3 loop is CASRWTGEAFF. The CDR3 DNA reads as TGTGCCAGCAGGTGGACGGGTGAAGCTTTCTTT.

The rearrangement uses TRBV4-1 and TRBJ2-7; 10 bases align to TRBD2. The CDR3 runs to 18 residues. Germline CDR1 MGHRA, CDR2 YSYEKL. The J segment lost 2 bases and the V segment lost 0 bases, leaving 10 bases of the junction unmatched. The CDR3 sequence is CASSQEGASGSPPYEQYF. In DNA form, the CDR3 reads TGCGCCAGCAGCCAAGAGGGCGCTAGCGGGAGTCCCCCCTACGAGCAGTACTTC.

The chain couples TRBV27 to TRBJ2-5; 7 positions agree with TRBD2. This CDR3 region has 15 residues. Losses at the gene ends were 4 bases for V and 3 bases for J; bases not matched to a gene: 8. Germline V gives CDR1 MNHEY, CDR2 SMNVEV (reference sequence). The CDR3 is CASSSKSSGEETQYF. The CDR3 DNA sequence: TGTGCCAGCAGTTCGAAATCTAGCGGAGAAGAGACCCAGTACTTC.

The CDR3 region is CASSEPQGSGDRHMNTEAFF. CDR3 sequence (DNA): TGCGCCAGCAGTGAGCCCCAGGGGTCGGGGGACCGACATATGAACACTGAAGCTTTCTTT. V is TRBV10-1 and J is TRBJ1-1, with D possibly being TRBD1 (6 bases). Trimming stripped 2 bases from V and 0 bases from J, with 25 bases between. The length of the CDR3 is 20 residues. The germline CDR1 and CDR2 sequences are WNHNN and SYGVQD (reference sequence).